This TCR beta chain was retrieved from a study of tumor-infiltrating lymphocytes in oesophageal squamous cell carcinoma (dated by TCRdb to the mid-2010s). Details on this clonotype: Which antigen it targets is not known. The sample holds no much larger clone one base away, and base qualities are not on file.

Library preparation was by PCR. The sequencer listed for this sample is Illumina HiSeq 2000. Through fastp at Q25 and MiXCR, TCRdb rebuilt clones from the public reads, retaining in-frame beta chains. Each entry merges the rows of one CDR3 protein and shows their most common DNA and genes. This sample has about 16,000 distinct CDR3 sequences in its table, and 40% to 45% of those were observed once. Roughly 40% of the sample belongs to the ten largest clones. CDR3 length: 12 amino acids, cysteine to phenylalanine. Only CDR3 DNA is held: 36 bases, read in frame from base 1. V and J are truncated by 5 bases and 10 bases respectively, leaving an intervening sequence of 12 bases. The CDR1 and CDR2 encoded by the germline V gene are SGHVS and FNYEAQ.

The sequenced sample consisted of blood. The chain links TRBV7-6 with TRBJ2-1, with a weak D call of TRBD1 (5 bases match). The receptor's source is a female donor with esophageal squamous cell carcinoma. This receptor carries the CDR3 CASSLDSYEQFF. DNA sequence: TGTGCCAGCAGCCTAGACAGCTACGAGCAGTTCTTC.